This entry features one T cell receptor beta chain sequence. The source of the sample is a study of blood T cell repertoires in COVID-19. About the study: Donors in the United States, Italy and Spain gave samples during acute or convalescent COVID-19. The cDNA or gDNA used as material had been derived from T cells, B-cell-depleted T cells, or PBMCs.

Trimming shortened V by 7 bases and J by 2 bases, and 20 bases separated the two germline ends. Germline CDR1 MDHEN, CDR2 SYDVKM. The CDR3 sequence is 16 residues long. As processed by the authors: How many nucleated cells were present was estimated from reference gene primer amplification. TCRdb's copy holds only in-frame clones and misses some; the assay was immunoSEQ multiplex PCR. The DNA gave D and trimming, while V, J and clone size come from that table. The table lists 410,000 or so clones, about 91% of them singletons. This TCR derives from a woman between 35 and 50 years old with COVID-19, enrolled during active disease. The sequencing input was peripheral blood. The genes are TRBV28 and TRBJ1-1; D ambiguous. CDR3 residues: CASTPPRRRSNTEAFF. CDR3 coding DNA: TGTGCCAGCACCCCCCCTCGGCGCAGGTCTAACACTGAAGCTTTCTTT.